This T cell receptor (beta chain) was captured by sequencing in a study of OX40 agonist ivuxolimab in advanced cancers. Study details: The dose of intravenous ivuxolimab that patients received every 2 weeks ranged from 0.01 to 10 mg/kg. Three patients responded partially, comprising one with hepatocellular carcinoma and two with cutaneous melanoma. Notes on the study in general: At 0.1 to 3.0 mg/kg, clonal expansion of CD4+ and CD8+ blood T cells had occurred by week 6.

Germline CDR1 SGHTA, CDR2 FQGNSA. Deletions cut 5 bases from V and 2 bases from J, with 3 bases between. The CDR3 totals 11 residues. As to this clone: What it binds is not known. Other DNA sequences in this specimen translate into the identical CDR3.

Clones were read by immunoSEQ multiplex PCR, and TCRdb kept only the in-frame ones, dropping some. The sample includes 60,000 to 80,000 clones, roughly 84% of them seen just once. The sequence was collected from an adult with an advanced solid tumor such as melanoma, head and neck, liver or kidney cancer. J is TRBJ2-5 and V is TRBV7-2, with D uncertain. Material: CD4+ or CD8+ T cells sorted from blood, obtained in a trial of the OX40 agonist ivuxolimab. The CDR3 loop reads CASSPQETQYF. The CDR3 nucleotides are TGTGCCAGCAGCCCACAAGAGACCCAGTACTTC.